The 28 T cell receptor beta chains listed next were all sequenced from one sample in a study of blood T cell repertoires in COVID-19. Profiled with immunoSEQ multiplex PCR; TCRdb holds only in-frame clones, not every one. Here the sample spans some 190,000 clones, 76% being singletons. The source material was peripheral blood. The source of these receptors is a woman aged 45-65 years with active or convalescent COVID-19.

The chain is built from TRBV7-3 and TRBJ2-4; possibly TRBD1 for D (5 bases). The length of the CDR3 is 14 residues. CDR1 SGHTA and CDR2 FQGTGA come from the germline V gene. The V end lost 4 bases, the J end lost 1 base, and 8 bases lay between the germline ends. This CDR3 is CASSSPGAKNIQYF. CDR3 nucleotide sequence: TGTGCCAGCAGCTCCCCAGGGGCCAAAAACATTCAGTACTTC.

The CDR3 is CASSPLGQGPNEQFF. The CDR3 nucleotides read TGTGCCAGCAGTCCCCTTGGACAGGGTCCCAATGAGCAGTTCTTC. This chain connects TRBV28 to TRBJ2-1; TRBD1 matches at 8 bases. The germline V gene encodes CDR1 MDHEN and CDR2 SYDVKM. The CDR3 contains 15 residues. V lost 5 bases and J lost 6; bases outside the gene matches: 9.

The chain carries TRBV25-1 and TRBJ1-4; D remains ambiguous. Trimming took 3 bases from V and 8 from J, leaving 16 bases between them. This CDR3 is built from 15 residues. Germline V gene lookup returns CDR1 MGHDK and CDR2 SYGVNS. Here the CDR3 reads CASSDRTAGKEKLFF. The DNA of the CDR3 is TGTGCCAGCAGTGATCGCACAGCCGGGAAAGAAAAACTGTTTTTT.

This clone was counted many times. The chain uses TRBV28 and TRBJ2-7; D call uncertain. This CDR3 has 13 residues. V was clipped by 3 bases and J by 0 bases, with 6 bases between them. Germline V gene lookup returns CDR1 MDHEN and CDR2 SYDVKM. The CDR3 DNA reads TGTGCCAGCAGTTTCAGATTCTCCTACGAGCAGTACTTC. Protein: CASSFRFSYEQYF.

This clone was observed a handful of times. The J gene is TRBJ2-5, the V gene TRBV18; D is possibly TRBD2 (6 bases). Germline CDR1 and CDR2: KGHSH and LQKENI. V dropped 4 bases and J dropped 5 bases, with 11 bases sitting between them. CDR3 length: 13 residues. The CDR3 protein is CASSRDSGETQYF. Written as DNA, the CDR3 is TGTGCCAGCTCACGGGACTCCGGGGAGACCCAGTACTTC.

This rearrangement joins TRBV20-1 to TRBJ2-3; 7 bases line up with TRBD1. The CDR3 consists of 15 residues. The V and J ends lost 3 bases and 4 bases, in that order; junction bases with no gene match: 10. Germline lookup yields CDR1 DFQATT and CDR2 SNEGSKA (reference sequence). The CDR3: CSASGQVEGADTQYF. The CDR3 nucleotides are TGCAGTGCTAGTGGACAGGTGGAAGGTGCAGATACGCAGTATTTT.

The J gene is TRBJ2-3, the V gene TRBV18; TRBD1 agrees at 10 bases. The CDR3 consists of 16 residues. Germline CDR1 KGHSH, CDR2 LQKENI. V lost 4 bases, J lost 1 base, and 5 bases stayed unmatched. CDR3 region: CASSRLTGGGTDTQYF. The CDR3 nucleotides are TGTGCCAGCTCACGCCTGACAGGGGGCGGCACAGATACGCAGTATTTT.

This rearrangement joins TRBV11-3 to TRBJ1-2, with D possibly matching TRBD1 (5 bases). Germline V CDR1 and CDR2: SGHNT, YENEEA. V gave up 0 bases and J gave up 8 bases, with 10 bases separating them. The CDR3 spans 13 residues. The CDR3 is CASSLEDGGGYTF. The CDR3 region has the DNA TGTGCCAGCAGCTTAGAAGACGGGGGGGGCTACACCTTC.

The CDR3 DNA sequence: TGTGCCAGCAGCTCGGACTCTGCGGTCTATGGCTACACCTTC. Protein sequence: CASSSDSAVYGYTF. The genes are TRBV7-3 and TRBJ1-2; D ambiguous. The length of the CDR3 is 14 residues. Germline CDR1 is SGHTA and CDR2 is FQGTGA. The germline V and J ends were trimmed by 4 bases and 4 bases, with 13 bases remaining between them.

This clone was observed at least ten times. The CDR3 DNA follows: TGTGCCAGCAGCAGATATCTGGCCCCGTTGGAGCAGTACTTC. Its translation is CASSRYLAPLEQYF. The rearrangement uses TRBV7-3 and TRBJ2-7; D uncertain. The CDR3 length is 14 residues. The germline V gene has CDR1 SGHTA and CDR2 FQGTGA. Trimming stripped 5 bases from V and 7 bases from J, with 18 bases between.

The chain recombines TRBV2 with TRBJ2-1; 9 bases agree with TRBD2. Germline V gene lookup returns CDR1 SNHLY and CDR2 FYNNEI. V shed 6 bases, J shed 6 bases, and the junction held 3 bases outside the gene matches. The CDR3 covers 13 residues. The CDR3 DNA is TGTGCCAGCAGAGGACTAGCGTCCAATGAGCAGTTCTTC. Translating gives CASRGLASNEQFF.

The gene calls are TRBV7-8 and TRBJ1-2, with D uncertain. Germline CDR1 is SGHVS and CDR2 is FQNEAQ. The CDR3 runs to 12 residues. The germline V and J ends were trimmed by 5 bases and 5 bases, with 9 bases remaining between them. The CDR3 here is CASSPYGYGYTF. DNA of the CDR3: TGTGCCAGCAGCCCTTACGGTTATGGCTACACCTTC.

The CDR3 sequence is CASRRTENTEAFF. The CDR3 DNA is TGTGCCAGCAGGCGGACAGAGAACACTGAAGCTTTCTTT. This chain connects TRBV6-4 to TRBJ1-1; D might be TRBD1 (6 bases). CDR1 and CDR2 from the germline V gene are MRHNA and SNTAGT. This CDR3 is 13 amino acids long. V was pared by 6 bases and J by 1 base, with 9 bases between.

A single count supports this clone. The V and J genes are TRBV7-9 and TRBJ1-1, with 8 bases that match TRBD1. The germline V gene encodes CDR1 SEHNR and CDR2 FQNEAQ (reference sequence). The CDR3 runs 13 residues. The V and J ends lost 1 base and 9 bases, in that order; junction bases with no gene match: 4. CDR3 nucleotide sequence: TGTGCCAGCAGCTTAGTCCAGGGGGCGAAAGCTTTCTTT. Protein product: CASSLVQGAKAFF.

The chain uses TRBV30 and TRBJ1-5; TRBD1 might be the D (5 bases). The V gene lost 3 bases and the J gene lost 9 bases, with 24 bases spanning the gap. Germline assignment: CDR1 GTSNPN and CDR2 SVGIG (reference sequence). The CDR3 totals 16 residues. The CDR3 nucleotides are TGTGCCTGGAGCGGACCCCGGCCGGCGGGGGGTGCGCCCCAGCATTTT. Its translation is CAWSGPRPAGGAPQHF.

The chain uses TRBV5-8 and TRBJ2-7; D ambiguous. Deletions cut 0 bases from V and 1 base from J, with 11 bases between. This CDR3 comprises 15 residues. CDR1 and CDR2 from the germline V gene are SGHTS and YDEGEE. CDR3 amino acids: CASSLAGVPSYEQYF. The CDR3 nucleotides are TGTGCCAGCAGCTTGGCCGGTGTCCCTTCCTACGAGCAGTACTTC.

The rearrangement uses TRBV3-1 (or the pseudogene TRBV3-2) and TRBJ1-5; D is unclear. V was trimmed by 3 bases and J by 9 bases, leaving 9 bases between them. This CDR3 comprises 12 residues. The germline gives CDR1 LGHDT, CDR2 YNNKEL (reference sequence). CDR3 nucleotide sequence: TGTGCCAGCAGCCAGGCATCAGGGCCCCAGCATTTT. Its translation is CASSQASGPQHF.

The gene calls are TRBV28 and TRBJ1-1; a weak D match, TRBD1 (5 bases). Trimming removed 8 bases at V and 3 bases at J, with 7 bases between. CDR1 is MDHEN, CDR2 SYDVKM, per germline. This CDR3 region has 11 residues. The DNA for the CDR3 is TGTGCCAGCGGGACTTACACTGAAGCTTTCTTT. Protein: CASGTYTEAFF. Full variable domain (missing parts from reference TRBV28 and TRBJ1-1): DVKVTQSSRYLVKRTGEKVFLECVQDMDHENMFWYRQDPGLGLRLIYFSYDVKMKEKGDIPEGYSVSREKKERFSLILESASTNQTSMYLCASGTYTEAFFGQGTRLTVV.

In this sample, this clone turned up many times. The chain has TRBV30 and TRBJ2-1, with 7 bases that match TRBD1. The CDR3 spans 13 residues. Germline-derived CDR1 and CDR2 are GTSNPN and SVGIG (reference sequence). V was pared by 3 bases and J by 5 bases, with 4 bases of the junction left unmatched. CDR3 in amino acids: CAWSRDRDNEQFF. The CDR3 DNA reads TGTGCCTGGAGCCGGGACAGAGACAATGAGCAGTTCTTC.

V is TRBV28 and J is TRBJ1-4; 8 nucleotides match TRBD1. The ends lost 2 bases at V and 7 bases at J; junction bases unmatched: 9. Germline-derived CDR1 and CDR2 are MDHEN and SYDVKM. The CDR3 loop spans 16 amino acids. The CDR3 sequence is CASSLPLTGVSEKLFF. In DNA, the CDR3 is TGTGCCAGCAGTTTACCCCTGACAGGGGTGAGTGAAAAACTGTTTTTT.

The DNA of the CDR3 is TGTGCCAGCAGCTTGGCGTCGCGGGGCACCGGGGAGCTGTTTTTT. Residues: CASSLASRGTGELFF. The gene calls are TRBV5-4 and TRBJ2-2, with D maybe TRBD2 (6 bases). The CDR3 has 15 residues. Germline CDR1 is SGHNT and CDR2 is YYREEE (reference sequence). The V end lost 0 bases, the J end lost 4 bases, and 10 bases lay between the germline ends.

The chain combines TRBV5-6 with TRBJ1-1; 8 bases line up with TRBD1. There are 13 residues in the CDR3. The V gene end was trimmed by 3 bases and the J gene end by 11 bases; junction bases not matched to a gene: 9. Germline CDR1 reads SGHDT; CDR2 reads YYEEEE. CDR3 residues: CASSSDREVEAFF. The CDR3 DNA reads TGTGCCAGCAGCTCGGACAGGGAGGTGGAGGCTTTCTTT.

V usage is TRBV6-4 and J usage is TRBJ2-3, with 8 bases that match TRBD2. Per germline, CDR1 MRHNA and CDR2 SNTAGT. V lost 8 bases and J lost 4; bases outside the gene matches: 8. The CDR3 covers 14 residues. As DNA, the CDR3 is TGTGCCAGCTCGAGCGGGAGCTCGTCAGATACGCAGTATTTT. This translates into CASSSGSSSDTQYF.

CDR3 sequence reads: CASSLGGVKIETQYF. The CDR3 region has the DNA TGTGCCAGCAGCTTAGGCGGGGTGAAGATTGAGACCCAGTACTTC. This rearrangement joins TRBV7-8 to TRBJ2-5, with D perhaps TRBD2 (6 bases). CDR1 and CDR2 (germline): SGHVS, FQNEAQ. This CDR3 contains 15 residues. V shed 1 base and J shed 5 bases, with 14 bases lying between them. Using reference TRBV7-8 and TRBJ2-5 for the parts outside the CDR3, the full variable domain is GAGVSQSPRYKVAKRGQDVALRCDPISGHVSLFWYQQALGQGPEFLTYFQNEAQLDKSGLPSDRFFAERPEGSVSTLKIQRTQQEDSAVYLCASSLGGVKIETQYFGPGTRLLVL.

This clone was counted a few times. The chain recombines TRBV3-1 (or the pseudogene TRBV3-2) with TRBJ2-7; D perhaps matches TRBD2 (6 bases). This CDR3 is built from 14 residues. The ends were cut back, 4 bases at V and 2 bases at J, with 12 bases in the middle. Germline V gives CDR1 LGHDT, CDR2 YNNKEL (reference sequence). The CDR3 region is CASSPGTPAYEQYF. Written as DNA, the CDR3 is TGTGCCAGCAGCCCCGGGACTCCAGCCTACGAGCAGTACTTC.

The rearrangement joins TRBV2 to TRBJ2-2; 9 bases are shared with TRBD1. V dropped 4 bases and J dropped 5; count of bases not matched to a gene: 5. The CDR3 sequence is 15 residues long. Germline V gene lookup returns CDR1 SNHLY and CDR2 FYNNEI. The CDR3 here is CASSAQGAKTGELFF. Here the CDR3 DNA reads TGTGCCAGCAGTGCACAGGGGGCAAAGACCGGGGAGCTGTTTTTT.

V usage is TRBV5-1 and J usage is TRBJ2-2, with TRBD2 matching 14 bases. This CDR3 comprises 16 residues. Germline V gene sequence: CDR1 SGHRS, CDR2 YFSETQ. V lost 7 bases and J lost 4; bases outside the gene matches: 6. CDR3 region: CASGPGLAGVTGELFF. The CDR3 DNA reads TGCGCCAGCGGACCGGGACTAGCGGGAGTCACCGGGGAGCTGTTTTTT.

The chain combines TRBV15 with TRBJ1-5; tentatively, D is TRBD1 (5 bases). CDR3 size: 13 residues. Germline lookup yields CDR1 LNHNV and CDR2 YYDKDF (reference sequence). V was clipped by 3 bases and J by 9 bases, with 12 bases between them. The CDR3 protein is CATSSGASGPQHF. The CDR3 DNA sequence: TGTGCCACCAGCAGTGGGGCTTCAGGGCCCCAGCATTTT.